A single sample gave rise to the 9 T cell receptor beta chains below, sequenced in a study of blood T cell repertoires in COVID-19. TCRdb's table, derived via immunoSEQ multiplex PCR, lists solely in-frame clones and lacks some. This sample yields about 300,000 clones, of which 87% are seen a single time; 2% to 3% belongs to the top ten. Input material: peripheral blood. The receptors come from a man aged 18 to 29 with active or convalescent COVID-19.

This clone has a single count. The chain recombines TRBV10-3 with TRBJ2-3, with 11 bases that match TRBD2. After removal of 4 bases from V and 2 bases from J, the junction contained 5 bases not matched to a gene. The CDR3 covers 16 residues. CDR1 and CDR2 (germline): ENHRY, SYGVKD. The CDR3 bases are TGTGCCATCAGTGGACTAGCGGGGTCCCTCACAGATACGCAGTATTTT. Amino acids: CAISGLAGSLTDTQYF.

This clone was observed a single time. The chain combines TRBV2 with TRBJ1-2; D is unclear. Germline CDR1 SNHLY, CDR2 FYNNEI. The CDR3 is 14 amino acids. With 8 bases removed from V and 4 bases from J, the gap between germline ends came to 17 bases. Here the CDR3 reads CASAPRWAGYGYTF. The CDR3 nucleotides read TGTGCCAGCGCACCACGATGGGCTGGCTATGGCTACACCTTC.

The chain joins TRBV29-1 to TRBJ1-1; 10 positions agree with TRBD1. The V and J ends lost 4 bases and 0 bases, in that order; junction bases with no gene match: 8. Germline V gives CDR1 SQVTM, CDR2 ANQGSEA. There are 16 residues in the CDR3. In nucleotides, the CDR3 is TGCAGCGTTGTGGGAGGGACAGGGGAAATGAACACTGAAGCTTTCTTT. It encodes CSVVGGTGEMNTEAFF. The full variable domain, in which reference TRBV29-1 and TRBJ1-1 provide the parts outside the CDR3, is SAVISQKPSRDICQRGTSLTIQCQVDSQVTMMFWYRQQPGQSLTLIATANQGSEATYESGFVIDKFPISRPNLTFSTLTVSNMSPEDSSIYLCSVVGGTGEMNTEAFFGQGTRLTVV.

The chain employs TRBV3-1 (or the pseudogene TRBV3-2) and TRBJ2-3; the D gene is possibly TRBD2 (7 bases). V lost 0 bases and J lost 7, with 14 bases in between. The CDR3 totals 15 residues. Germline values: CDR1 LGHDT, CDR2 YNNKEL (reference sequence). DNA for the CDR3: TGTGCCAGCAGCCAAGAGTGGGGGGGGCGGAATACGCAGTATTTT. Translating it yields CASSQEWGGRNTQYF.

The chain is built from TRBV9 and TRBJ2-3; TRBD2 might be the D (7 bases). Deletions cut 2 bases from V and 6 bases from J, with 13 bases between. This CDR3 is 14 amino acids long. Germline CDR1 SGDLS, CDR2 YYNGEE. The CDR3 DNA is TGTGCCAGCAGCGTGTATGAGGGGGGGGATACGCAGTATTTT. It translates to CASSVYEGGDTQYF.

The chain joins TRBV19 to TRBJ1-5, with 9 bases aligning to TRBD1. The germline gives CDR1 LNHDA, CDR2 SQIVND (reference sequence). The ends lost 5 bases at V and 7 bases at J; junction bases unmatched: 12. The CDR3 runs 16 residues. The CDR3 DNA sequence: TGTGCCAGTAGTCCCAGTTGGACAGGGGTGGAGCAGCCCCAGCATTTT. Amino acids: CASSPSWTGVEQPQHF.

This chain joins TRBV18 and TRBJ2-7; possibly TRBD2 for D (6 bases). The CDR3 consists of 15 residues. V gave up 7 bases and J gave up 1 base, with 17 bases separating them. Germline assignment: CDR1 KGHSH and CDR2 LQKENI. CDR3: CASLDRGKGSYEQYF. The DNA for the CDR3 is TGTGCCAGCTTGGATCGGGGGAAGGGGTCCTACGAGCAGTACTTC. The entire variable domain, with the rest obtained from reference TRBV18 and TRBJ2-7, is as follows: NAGVMQNPRHLVRRRGQEARLRCSPMKGHSHVYWYRQLPEEGLKFMVYLQKENIIDESGMPKERFSAEFPKEGPSILRIQQVVRGDSAAYFCASLDRGKGSYEQYFGPGTRLTVT.

This chain joins TRBV4-1 and TRBJ1-2, with unresolved D. Germline V gives CDR1 MGHRA, CDR2 YSYEKL. V was clipped by 2 bases and J by 2 bases, with 12 bases between them. The CDR3 totals 15 residues. CDR3 protein: CASSQSPAANYGYTF. The CDR3 bases are TGCGCCAGCAGCCAATCACCGGCGGCGAACTATGGCTACACCTTC.

The chain combines TRBV7-9 with TRBJ1-2; 8 bases agree with TRBD1. There are 14 residues in the CDR3. Germline V lookup: CDR1 SEHNR, CDR2 FQNEAQ (reference sequence). Trimming cost V 2 bases and J 4 bases; bases outside gene matches: 3. The CDR3 reads CASSLPGQGYGYTF. The DNA for the CDR3 is TGTGCCAGCAGCTTACCCGGACAGGGCTATGGCTACACCTTC.